The TCR beta chain under discussion was sequenced for a study of blood T cell repertoires in COVID-19. Study as a whole: The United States, Italy and Spain were the sources of the acute and convalescent COVID-19 samples.

Trimming cost V 3 bases and J 2 bases, with 14 bases left between them. Germline V gene data show CDR1 as SGHTA and CDR2 as FQGNSA. This CDR3 region has 15 residues. Some clones are missing from TCRdb's copy, which holds only in-frame ones; the method was immunoSEQ multiplex PCR. The sample has some 20,000 clones; 82% are singletons. This clonotype was sampled from a human donor in a cohort sampled during active COVID-19. This rearrangement joins TRBV7-2 to TRBJ2-7; a possible D gene is TRBD1 (7 bases). Specimen: peripheral blood. This chain's CDR3 is CASSFDSRGAYEQYF. DNA for the CDR3: TGTGCCAGCAGCTTCGACTCCAGGGGGGCCTACGAGCAGTACTTC.